A selection of T cell receptor beta chains follows, all from one sample in a study of blood T cells in healthy people across ages. TCRdb ran MiXCR on the 5' RACE reads and lists one entry per CDR3 protein. The table lists approximately 820,000 distinct CDR3 sequences, about 42% of them singletons. Sequencing input: blood. These receptors were taken from a man in his sixties in good health. Both conserved end residues are part of each CDR3. Fields, in order: D gene, V gene, CDR3 protein. The D gene is left open where the match is weak.

D: TRBD2
V: TRBV7-2
CDR3: CTSSAQTSGGAVDTQYF

D: -
V: TRBV12-3/TRBV12-4
CDR3: CASSLVGYAFF

D: -
V: TRBV4-3
CDR3: CASSQRGRTTNYGYTF

D: TRBD2
V: TRBV7-9
CDR3: CASSLAGSYNEQFF

D: -
V: TRBV21-1
CDR3: CASGKDGTRDEQFF

D: -
V: TRBV10-3
CDR3: CAISGSGAPSYEQYF

D: TRBD1
V: TRBV7-2
CDR3: CASSQTGGLDEAFF

D: TRBD1
V: TRBV15
CDR3: CATSRPNRGGNEQFF

D: -
V: TRBV29-1
CDR3: CSVWATGELFF

D: -
V: TRBV4-1
CDR3: CASRRAGGTEAFF

D: -
V: TRBV4-1
CDR3: CASSQVSGDTQYF

D: -
V: TRBV25-1
CDR3: CASSEGSQGRRQETQYF

D: TRBD2
V: TRBV30
CDR3: CAWSEALAGTQYF

D: -
V: TRBV10-1
CDR3: CASSEARPMDEQYF